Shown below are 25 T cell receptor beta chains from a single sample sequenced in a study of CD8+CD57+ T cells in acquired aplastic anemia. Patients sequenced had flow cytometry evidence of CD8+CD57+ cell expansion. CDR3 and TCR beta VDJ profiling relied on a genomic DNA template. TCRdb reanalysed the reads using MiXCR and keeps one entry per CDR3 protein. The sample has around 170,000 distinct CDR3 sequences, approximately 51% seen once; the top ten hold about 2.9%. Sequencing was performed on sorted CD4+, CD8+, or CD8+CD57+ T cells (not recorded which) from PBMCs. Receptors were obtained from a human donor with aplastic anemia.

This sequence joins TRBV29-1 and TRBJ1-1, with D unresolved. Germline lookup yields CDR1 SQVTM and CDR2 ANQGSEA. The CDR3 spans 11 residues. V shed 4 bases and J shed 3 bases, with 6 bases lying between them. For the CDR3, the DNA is TGCAGCGTTGGGGTCGACACTGAAGCTTTCTTT. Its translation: CSVGVDTEAFF.

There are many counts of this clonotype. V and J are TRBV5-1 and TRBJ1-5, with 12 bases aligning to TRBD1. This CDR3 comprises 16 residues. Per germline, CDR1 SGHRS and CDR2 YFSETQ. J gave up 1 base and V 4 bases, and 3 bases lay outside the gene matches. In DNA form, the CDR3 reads TGCGCCAGCAGCGCCGGGACAGGGGGCAGCAATCAGCCCCAGCATTTT. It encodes CASSAGTGGSNQPQHF.

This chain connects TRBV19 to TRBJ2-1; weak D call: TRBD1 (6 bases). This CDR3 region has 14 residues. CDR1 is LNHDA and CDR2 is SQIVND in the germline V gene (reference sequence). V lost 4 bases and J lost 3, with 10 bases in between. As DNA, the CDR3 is TGTGCCAGTAGTAACAGGGCGCTCTACAATGAGCAGTTCTTC. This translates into CASSNRALYNEQFF.

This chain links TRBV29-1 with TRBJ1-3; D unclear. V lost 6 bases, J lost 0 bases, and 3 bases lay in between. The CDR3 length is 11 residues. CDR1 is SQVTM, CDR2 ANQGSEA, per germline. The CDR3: CSVRSGNTIYF. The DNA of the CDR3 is TGCAGCGTACGCTCTGGAAACACCATATATTTT.

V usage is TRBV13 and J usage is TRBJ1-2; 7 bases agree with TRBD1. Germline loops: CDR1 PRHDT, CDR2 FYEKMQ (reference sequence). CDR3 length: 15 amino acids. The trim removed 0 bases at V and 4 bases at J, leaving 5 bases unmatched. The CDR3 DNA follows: TGTGCCAGCAGCTTAGGGAGACAGGGAATCTATGGCTACACCTTC. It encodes CASSLGRQGIYGYTF. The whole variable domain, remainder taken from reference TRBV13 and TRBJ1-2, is AAGVIQSPRHLIKEKRETATLKCYPIPRHDTVYWYQQGPGQDPQFLISFYEKMQSDKGSIPDRFSAQQFSDYHSELNMSSLELGDSALYFCASSLGRQGIYGYTFGSGTRLTVV.

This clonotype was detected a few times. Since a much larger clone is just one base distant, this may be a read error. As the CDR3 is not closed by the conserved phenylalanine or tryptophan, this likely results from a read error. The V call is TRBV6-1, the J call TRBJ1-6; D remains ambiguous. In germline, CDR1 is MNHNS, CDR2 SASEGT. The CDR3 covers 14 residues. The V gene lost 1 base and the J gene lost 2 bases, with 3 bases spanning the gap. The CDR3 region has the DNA TGTGCCAGCAGTGAAGGACCCTATAATTCACCCCTCCACCTT. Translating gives CASSEGPYNSPLHL.

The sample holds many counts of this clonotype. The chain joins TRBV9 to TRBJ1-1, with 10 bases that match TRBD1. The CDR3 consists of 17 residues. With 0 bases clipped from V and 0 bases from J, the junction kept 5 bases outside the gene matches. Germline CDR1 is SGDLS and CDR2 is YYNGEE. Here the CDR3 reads CASSVDTTGGMNTEAFF. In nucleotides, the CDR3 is TGTGCCAGCAGCGTAGATACGACAGGGGGCATGAACACTGAAGCTTTCTTT.

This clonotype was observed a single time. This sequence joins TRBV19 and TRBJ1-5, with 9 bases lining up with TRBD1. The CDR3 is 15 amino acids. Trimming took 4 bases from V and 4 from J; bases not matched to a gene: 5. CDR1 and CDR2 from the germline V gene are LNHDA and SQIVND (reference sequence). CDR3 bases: TGTGCCAGTAGTAGCCGGGACAGGGCAAATCAGCCCCAGCATTTT. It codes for CASSSRDRANQPQHF.

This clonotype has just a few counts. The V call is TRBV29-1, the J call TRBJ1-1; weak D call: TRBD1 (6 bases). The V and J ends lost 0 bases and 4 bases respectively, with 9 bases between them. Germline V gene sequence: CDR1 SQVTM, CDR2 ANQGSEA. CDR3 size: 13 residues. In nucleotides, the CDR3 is TGCAGCGTTGAAGACCAGGGGAGCACTGAAGCTTTCTTT. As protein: CSVEDQGSTEAFF. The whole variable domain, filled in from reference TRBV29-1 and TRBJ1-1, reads SAVISQKPSRDICQRGTSLTIQCQVDSQVTMMFWYRQQPGQSLTLIATANQGSEATYESGFVIDKFPISRPNLTFSTLTVSNMSPEDSSIYLCSVEDQGSTEAFFGQGTRLTVV.

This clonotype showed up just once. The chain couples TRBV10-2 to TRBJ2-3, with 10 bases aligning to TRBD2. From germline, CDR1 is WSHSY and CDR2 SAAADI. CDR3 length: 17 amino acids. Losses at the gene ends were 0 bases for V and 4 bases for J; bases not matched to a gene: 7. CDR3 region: CASSESRAGGPSDTQYF. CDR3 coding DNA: TGCGCCAGCAGTGAGTCGAGAGCGGGGGGGCCCTCAGATACGCAGTATTTT.

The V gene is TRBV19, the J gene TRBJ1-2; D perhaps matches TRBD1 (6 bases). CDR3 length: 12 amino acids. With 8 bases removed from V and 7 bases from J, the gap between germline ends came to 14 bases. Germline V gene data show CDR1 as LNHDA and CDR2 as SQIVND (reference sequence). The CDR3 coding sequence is TGTGCCAGTCAAGCTACAGGGTCTGGCTACACCTTC. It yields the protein CASQATGSGYTF.

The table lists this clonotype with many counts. CDR3 loop: CASSQGGQGTGETQYF. The CDR3 DNA reads as TGCGCCAGCAGCCAAGGGGGACAGGGGACGGGAGAGACCCAGTACTTC. V is TRBV5-1 and J is TRBJ2-5; 10 positions agree with TRBD1. The junction had 10 bases not matched to a gene; V was cut back by 4 bases and J by 4 bases. CDR3 size: 16 residues. Germline CDR1 SGHRS, CDR2 YFSETQ. Full variable domain (rest looked up from reference TRBV5-1 and TRBJ2-5): KAGVTQTPRYLIKTRGQQVTLSCSPISGHRSVSWYQQTPGQGLQFLFEYFSETQRNKGNFPGRFSGRQFSNSRSEMNVSTLELGDSALYLCASSQGGQGTGETQYFGPGTRLLVL.

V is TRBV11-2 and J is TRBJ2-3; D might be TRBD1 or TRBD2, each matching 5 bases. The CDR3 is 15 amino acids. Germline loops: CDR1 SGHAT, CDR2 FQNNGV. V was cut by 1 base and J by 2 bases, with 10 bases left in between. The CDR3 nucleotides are TGTGCCAGCAGCTTAGTGGGGCGGGTCACAGATACGCAGTATTTT. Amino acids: CASSLVGRVTDTQYF.

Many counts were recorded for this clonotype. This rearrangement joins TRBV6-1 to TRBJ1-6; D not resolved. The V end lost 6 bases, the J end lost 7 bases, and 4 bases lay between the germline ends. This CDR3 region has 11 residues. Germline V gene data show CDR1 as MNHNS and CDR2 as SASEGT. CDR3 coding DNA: TGTGCCAGCAGCCAGAATTCACCCCTCCACTTT. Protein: CASSQNSPLHF.

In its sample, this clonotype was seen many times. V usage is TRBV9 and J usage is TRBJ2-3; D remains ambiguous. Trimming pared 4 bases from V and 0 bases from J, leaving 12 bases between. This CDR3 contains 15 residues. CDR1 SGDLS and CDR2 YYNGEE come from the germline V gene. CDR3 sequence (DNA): TGTGCCAGCAGCCCTAGGTCCCCGAGCACAGATACGCAGTATTTT. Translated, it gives CASSPRSPSTDTQYF.

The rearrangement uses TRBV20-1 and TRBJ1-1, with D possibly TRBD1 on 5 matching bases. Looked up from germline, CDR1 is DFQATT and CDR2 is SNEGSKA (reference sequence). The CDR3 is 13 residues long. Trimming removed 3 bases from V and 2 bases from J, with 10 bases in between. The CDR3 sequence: CSARQGHNTEAFF. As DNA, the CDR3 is TGCAGTGCTAGGCAGGGCCATAACACTGAAGCTTTCTTT.

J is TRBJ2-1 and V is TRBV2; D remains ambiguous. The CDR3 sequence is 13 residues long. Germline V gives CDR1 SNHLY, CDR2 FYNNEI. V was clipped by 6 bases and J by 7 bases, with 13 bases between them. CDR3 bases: TGTGCCAGCAGCAAAGCCCCAAGTAATGAGCAGTTCTTC. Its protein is CASSKAPSNEQFF.

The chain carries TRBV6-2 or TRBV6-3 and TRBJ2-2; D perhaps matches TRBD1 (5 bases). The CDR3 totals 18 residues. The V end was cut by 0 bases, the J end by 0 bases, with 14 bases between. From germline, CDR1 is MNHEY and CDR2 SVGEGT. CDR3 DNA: TGTGCCAGCAGTTACTCGATAAGATCCAGGGCGAACACCGGGGAGCTGTTTTTT. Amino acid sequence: CASSYSIRSRANTGELFF.

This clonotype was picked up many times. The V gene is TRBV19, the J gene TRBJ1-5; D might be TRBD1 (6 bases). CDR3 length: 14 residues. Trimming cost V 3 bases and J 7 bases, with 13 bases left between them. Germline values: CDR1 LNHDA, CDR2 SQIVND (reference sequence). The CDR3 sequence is CASSIVQGPQPQHF. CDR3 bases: TGTGCCAGTAGTATTGTACAGGGCCCCCAGCCCCAGCATTTT.

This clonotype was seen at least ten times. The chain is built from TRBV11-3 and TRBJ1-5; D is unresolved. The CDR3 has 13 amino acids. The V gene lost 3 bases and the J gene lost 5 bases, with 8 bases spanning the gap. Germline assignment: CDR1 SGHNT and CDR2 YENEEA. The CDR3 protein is CASSLNWDQPQHF. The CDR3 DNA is TGTGCCAGCAGCTTGAATTGGGATCAGCCCCAGCATTTT. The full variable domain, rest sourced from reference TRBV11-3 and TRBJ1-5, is EAGVVQSPRYKIIEKKQPVAFWCNPISGHNTLYWYLQNLGQGPELLIRYENEEAVDDSQLPKDRFSAERLKGVDSTLKIQPAELGDSAVYLCASSLNWDQPQHFGDGTRLSIL.

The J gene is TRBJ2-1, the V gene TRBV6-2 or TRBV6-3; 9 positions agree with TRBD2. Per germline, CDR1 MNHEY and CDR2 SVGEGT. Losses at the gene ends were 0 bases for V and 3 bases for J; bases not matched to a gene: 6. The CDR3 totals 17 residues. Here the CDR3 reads CASSYSNPSGDYNEQFF. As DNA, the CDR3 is TGTGCCAGCAGTTACTCTAACCCTAGCGGGGACTACAATGAGCAGTTCTTC.

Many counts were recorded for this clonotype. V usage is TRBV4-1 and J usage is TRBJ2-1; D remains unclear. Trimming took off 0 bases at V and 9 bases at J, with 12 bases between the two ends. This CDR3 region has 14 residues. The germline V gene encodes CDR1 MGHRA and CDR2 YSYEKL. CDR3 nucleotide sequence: TGCGCCAGCAGCCAAGATCGATTAGCTGGTGAGCAGTTCTTC. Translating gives CASSQDRLAGEQFF.

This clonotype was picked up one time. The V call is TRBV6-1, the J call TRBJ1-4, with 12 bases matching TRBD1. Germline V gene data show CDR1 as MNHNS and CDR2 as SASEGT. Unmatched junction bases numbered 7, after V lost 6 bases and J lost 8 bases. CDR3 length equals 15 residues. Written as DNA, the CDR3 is TGTGCCAGCAGACCGGGACAGGGGGCAAAGGAAAAACTGTTTTTT. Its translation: CASRPGQGAKEKLFF.

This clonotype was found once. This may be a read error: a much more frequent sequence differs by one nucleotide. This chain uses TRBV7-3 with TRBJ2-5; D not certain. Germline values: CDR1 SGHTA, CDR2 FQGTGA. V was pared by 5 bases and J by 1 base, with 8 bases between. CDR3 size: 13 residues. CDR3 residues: CASSPKAQETQYF. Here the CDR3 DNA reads TGTGCCAGCAGCCCTAAGGCCCAAGAGACCCAGTACTTC.

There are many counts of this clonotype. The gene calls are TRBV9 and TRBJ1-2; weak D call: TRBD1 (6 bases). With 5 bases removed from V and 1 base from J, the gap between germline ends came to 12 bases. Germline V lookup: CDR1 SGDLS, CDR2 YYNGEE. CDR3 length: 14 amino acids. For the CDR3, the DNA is TGTGCCAGCAGTCCGGGACACATTAACTATGGCTACACCTTC. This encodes CASSPGHINYGYTF.